The 16 T cell receptor beta chains reported below all come from one sample, sequenced in a study of T-cell memory formation after mild COVID-19. TCRdb reanalysed the 5' RACE reads using MiXCR and keeps one entry per CDR3 protein. The sample includes approximately 350,000 distinct CDR3 sequences, over 13% of them seen just once. Sequenced sample: PBMCs or a T cell subset sorted from them (not recorded which). All receptors derive from a man aged 18 to 29 who had mild COVID-19 (a few samples of this study predate the infection). Cell type and time point are not known.

Many counts were recorded for this clonotype. V and J are TRBV12-3 or TRBV12-4 and TRBJ2-5; 12 bases are a match to TRBD2. Trimming at V came to 5 bases and at J to 5 bases, leaving 9 bases not matched to a gene. The CDR3 is 16 residues long. Here the CDR3 DNA reads TGTGCCAGCAGTGCCCCTAGCGGGGGGGCCTATGAGACCCAGTACTTC. Its protein product is CASSAPSGGAYETQYF.

This rearrangement joins TRBV12-3 or TRBV12-4 to TRBJ1-2, with TRBD1 as a possible D gene (6 bases). The CDR3 has 13 amino acids. V gave up 8 bases and J gave up 7 bases, with 17 bases separating them. The CDR3 nucleotides are TGTGCCAGCGTTAAAGGGGGGTATCTTGGCTACACCTTC. Its translation: CASVKGGYLGYTF.

This clonotype was detected a few times. This chain joins TRBV6-5 and TRBJ2-7, with D maybe TRBD1 (5 bases). Trimming shortened V by 5 bases and J by 1 base, and 12 bases separated the two germline ends. Germline V gene data show CDR1 as MNHEY and CDR2 as SVGAGI. The CDR3 runs to 14 residues. CDR3 sequence reads: CASSRIGVSYEQYV. CDR3 coding DNA: TGTGCCAGCAGTCGAATAGGGGTTTCCTACGAGCAGTACGTC.

There are a few counts of this clonotype. The V and J genes are TRBV2 and TRBJ1-5; D not resolved. V lost 2 bases and J lost 2, with 4 bases in between. This CDR3 is 13 amino acids long. Germline CDR1 is SNHLY and CDR2 is FYNNEI. In DNA form, the CDR3 reads TGTGCCAGCAGTGAATCCGGCAATCAGCCCCAGCATTTT. Translating gives CASSESGNQPQHF.

The chain joins TRBV7-9 to TRBJ2-3; D not resolved. CDR1 is SEHNR and CDR2 is FQNEAQ in the germline V gene (reference sequence). V lost 5 bases and J 4 bases, leaving 16 bases between the germline ends. This CDR3 has 15 amino acids. CDR3 nucleotides: TGTGCCAGCAGCCATGGGCCCTCAACCCCAGATACGCAGTATTTT. It specifies CASSHGPSTPDTQYF. Based on the CDR3 plus reference TRBV7-9 and TRBJ2-3, the full variable domain is DTGVSQNPRHKITKRGQNVTFRCDPISEHNRLYWYRQTLGQGPEFLTYFQNEAQLEKSRLLSDRFSAERPKGSFSTLEIQRTEQGDSAMYLCASSHGPSTPDTQYFGPGTRLTVL.

This clonotype has ten or more counts. The chain links TRBV20-1 to TRBJ2-1, with TRBD1 matching 8 bases. CDR1 and CDR2 (germline): DFQATT, SNEGSKA (reference sequence). V lost 2 bases and J lost 4; bases outside the gene matches: 7. The CDR3 consists of 15 residues. CDR3 sequence reads: CSARSPGQAYNEQFF. DNA for the CDR3: TGCAGTGCTAGATCACCGGGACAGGCATACAATGAGCAGTTCTTC.

The chain recombines TRBV5-1 with TRBJ2-5, with 7 nucleotides matching TRBD1. This CDR3 contains 13 residues. The germline CDR1 and CDR2 sequences are SGHRS and YFSETQ. V lost 9 bases and J lost 4; bases outside the gene matches: 9. The CDR3 reads CATQRAGGETQYF. DNA for the CDR3: TGCGCCACCCAACGGGCAGGGGGAGAGACCCAGTACTTC. Combining the CDR3 with reference TRBV5-1 and TRBJ2-5 gives the whole variable domain KAGVTQTPRYLIKTRGQQVTLSCSPISGHRSVSWYQQTPGQGLQFLFEYFSETQRNKGNFPGRFSGRQFSNSRSEMNVSTLELGDSALYLCATQRAGGETQYFGPGTRLLVL.

This clonotype was seen at least ten times. The V call is TRBV20-1, the J call TRBJ2-1; TRBD2 might be the D (6 bases). The V end was cut by 3 bases, the J end by 5 bases, with 8 bases between. The CDR3 has 12 residues. From germline, CDR1 is DFQATT and CDR2 SNEGSKA (reference sequence). CDR3 amino acids: CSASSGDNEQFF. The CDR3 DNA follows: TGCAGTGCTAGCTCGGGAGACAATGAGCAGTTCTTC.

This CDR3 is CASSPGEVEGTQYF. Here the CDR3 DNA reads TGTGCCAGCTCACCTGGAGAGGTTGAGGGGACCCAGTACTTC. This chain connects TRBV18 to TRBJ2-5; D may be TRBD2 (5 bases). Germline lookup yields CDR1 KGHSH and CDR2 LQKENI. Trimming cost V 3 bases and J 7 bases, with 15 bases left between them. This CDR3 has 14 residues.

This clonotype has more than one count but fewer than ten. The chain combines TRBV4-3 with TRBJ1-6, with D possibly TRBD1 on 5 matching bases. The CDR3 is 17 residues long. With 0 bases removed from V and 7 bases from J, the gap between germline ends came to 16 bases. Germline assignment: CDR1 LGHNA and CDR2 YSLEER. DNA for the CDR3: TGCGCCAGCAGCCAAGAGGGGTCAGGGCGTTGGAATTCACCCCTCCACTTT. It yields the protein CASSQEGSGRWNSPLHF.

The chain combines TRBV18 with TRBJ2-5; possible D gene TRBD2, 6 bases. Germline loops: CDR1 KGHSH, CDR2 LQKENI. CDR3 size: 14 residues. Trimming took off 3 bases at V and 1 base at J, with 9 bases between the two ends. The CDR3 is CASSPETSQETQYF. DNA of the CDR3: TGTGCCAGCTCACCGGAGACTAGCCAAGAGACCCAGTACTTC.

This clonotype was seen repeatedly, ten times or more. The V call is TRBV7-2, the J call TRBJ2-5, with D possibly matching TRBD1 (6 bases). V dropped 5 bases and J dropped 6 bases, with 22 bases sitting between them. The CDR3 consists of 16 residues. Germline V gives CDR1 SGHTA, CDR2 FQGNSA. The CDR3 loop is CASSQEPRGGRKTQYF. In DNA form, the CDR3 reads TGTGCCAGCAGCCAAGAGCCCAGGGGTGGGAGAAAGACCCAGTACTTC.

This clonotype appeared a few times. V is TRBV7-2 and J is TRBJ1-2; D gene unclear. Germline lookup yields CDR1 SGHTA and CDR2 FQGNSA. The germline V and J ends were trimmed by 1 base and 8 bases, with 17 bases remaining between them. This CDR3 has 15 amino acids. The CDR3 nucleotides are TGTGCCAGCAGCTTAGTATTATCTGTGGGGTCGGGCTACACCTTC. The encoded protein is CASSLVLSVGSGYTF.

The chain is built from TRBV20-1 and TRBJ2-2; TRBD2 is a possible D gene (6 bases). Germline V gene data show CDR1 as DFQATT and CDR2 as SNEGSKA (reference sequence). The germline V and J ends were trimmed by 5 bases and 1 base, with 8 bases remaining between them. This CDR3 has 13 residues. The CDR3, as DNA: TGCAGTGCTCGCGGGGTGAACACCGGGGAGCTGTTTTTT. It yields the protein CSARGVNTGELFF.

The chain recombines TRBV29-1 with TRBJ2-2; no clear D. This CDR3 comprises 12 residues. The V gene's germline CDR1 is SQVTM and CDR2 ANQGSEA. With 5 bases removed from V and 5 bases from J, the gap between germline ends came to 9 bases. CDR3 sequence (DNA): TGCAGCGTTTCTAGGGAAACCGGGGAGCTGTTTTTT. It encodes CSVSRETGELFF.

This sequence joins TRBV7-9 and TRBJ2-7, with 7 nucleotides matching TRBD1. The CDR3 consists of 16 residues. Germline loops: CDR1 SEHNR, CDR2 FQNEAQ (reference sequence). Unmatched junction bases numbered 11, after V lost 3 bases and J lost 3 bases. CDR3 protein: CASSFDRGHRNYEQYF. In DNA form, the CDR3 reads TGTGCCAGCAGCTTTGATAGGGGGCATCGGAACTACGAGCAGTACTTC.